Each of the 25 T cell receptor beta chains below was sequenced from the same sample in a study of cytomegalovirus exposure and HLA in healthy donors. Clones were sequenced by immunoSEQ multiplex PCR, and TCRdb holds only the in-frame ones, with some missing. The repertoire includes 200,000 to 250,000 clones, around 87% of them detected once, and roughly 2.5% sits in the top ten. The sample taken for sequencing was PBMCs. The receptors stem from a man between 18 and 35 years old in good health and CMV-seronegative.

This sequence joins TRBV27 and TRBJ2-7; 9 bases align to TRBD2. V gave up 0 bases and J gave up 3 bases; unmatched junction bases: 12. Germline CDR1 is MNHEY and CDR2 is SMNVEV (reference sequence). The CDR3 consists of 18 residues. This CDR3 is CASSLSPPRREGFYEQYF. The CDR3 DNA follows: TGTGCCAGCAGTTTATCCCCCCCCCGGCGGGAGGGATTCTACGAGCAGTACTTC.

This chain links TRBV5-1 with TRBJ2-7; 11 nucleotides agree with TRBD1. From germline, CDR1 is SGHRS and CDR2 YFSETQ. V was clipped by 4 bases and J by 2 bases; unmatched bases: 8. CDR3 length: 16 residues. The CDR3 protein is CASSPEPGQGAYEQYF. In nucleotides, the CDR3 is TGCGCCAGCAGCCCAGAGCCGGGACAGGGGGCCTACGAGCAGTACTTC.

This clone showed up just once. V and J are TRBV6-5 and TRBJ2-3; D is unclear. The V gene's germline CDR1 is MNHEY and CDR2 SVGAGI. The CDR3 contains 12 residues. The germline V and J ends were trimmed by 8 bases and 4 bases, with 10 bases remaining between them. The CDR3, as DNA: TGTGCCAGCTCGCGAACTCCAGATACGCAGTATTTT. Its protein is CASSRTPDTQYF.

This clone occurred once. The chain combines TRBV10-3 with TRBJ1-6; D ambiguous. The germline V gene has CDR1 ENHRY and CDR2 SYGVKD. This CDR3 region has 14 residues. Trimming took off 2 bases at V and 14 bases at J, with 16 bases between the two ends. The DNA for the CDR3 is TGTGCCATCAGTGAGCTAGAACGGATCGGAGCCCTCCACTTT. It encodes CAISELERIGALHF.

Notes on this clone: The same CDR3 arises from other DNA sequences in this sample as well. This sequence joins TRBV5-6 and TRBJ2-7, with 10 bases aligning to TRBD2. The CDR3 has 15 amino acids. V lost 4 bases to trimming and J lost 7 bases; unmatched junction nucleotides: 11. Germline V lookup: CDR1 SGHDT, CDR2 YYEEEE. The CDR3 loop reads CASSQLSGRAGEQYF. Here the CDR3 DNA reads TGTGCCAGCAGCCAATTAAGCGGGAGGGCCGGTGAGCAGTACTTC.

In this sample, this clone turned up once. J is TRBJ2-1 and V is TRBV30; D is ambiguous. Trimming took off 4 bases at V and 6 bases at J, with 16 bases between the two ends. CDR1 and CDR2 (germline): GTSNPN, SVGIG (reference sequence). The CDR3 covers 14 residues. The CDR3 DNA is TGTGCCTGGACCTCCACGACTTTCGCCAATGAGCAGTTCTTC. This gives the protein CAWTSTTFANEQFF. Full variable domain (outside the CDR3, taken from reference TRBV30 and TRBJ2-1): SQTIHQWPATLVQPVGSPLSLECTVEGTSNPNLYWYRQAAGRGLQLLFYSVGIGQISSEVPQNLSASRPQDRQFILSSKKLLLSDSGFYLCAWTSTTFANEQFFGPGTRLTVL.

This clone was seen a few times. The chain carries TRBV6-5 and TRBJ2-5; D call uncertain. Trimming pared 4 bases from V and 5 bases from J, leaving 8 bases between. Per germline, CDR1 MNHEY and CDR2 SVGAGI. The CDR3 has 12 residues. CDR3 sequence reads: CASSSSSETQYF. The CDR3 DNA reads as TGTGCCAGCAGTTCCTCTTCTGAGACCCAGTACTTC.

The rearrangement uses TRBV2 and TRBJ1-6, with D possibly TRBD1 on 5 matching bases. Trimming removed 6 bases at V and 11 bases at J, with 20 bases between. Germline CDR1 SNHLY, CDR2 FYNNEI. This CDR3 spans 15 amino acids. CDR3 coding DNA: TGTGCCAGCAGCCGTTCAGGGCCAACCAATCCACCCCTCCACTTT. Its translation: CASSRSGPTNPPLHF.

V and J are TRBV9 and TRBJ2-3; TRBD1 aligns across 7 bases. Germline-derived CDR1 and CDR2 are SGDLS and YYNGEE. The CDR3 consists of 15 residues. J lost 4 bases, V lost 4 bases, and 9 bases had no gene match. CDR3 nucleotide sequence: TGTGCCAGCAGCACAGAGGGGGCGCCCCCAGATACGCAGTATTTT. Residues: CASSTEGAPPDTQYF.

Notes on this clone: The junction and the germline gene differ at one end; a read error may be behind it. The chain carries TRBV15 and TRBJ2-1; 14 bases fit TRBD2. The CDR3 totals 14 residues. CDR1 and CDR2 (germline): LNHNV, YYDKDF (reference sequence). CDR3: CATRTGTSGSSPVF. The CDR3 nucleotides read TGTGCCACCCGGACCGGGACTAGCGGGAGTTCCCCGGTCTTC.

The chain uses TRBV7-9 and TRBJ2-7; TRBD2 matches 8 bases. CDR1 is SEHNR and CDR2 is FQNEAQ in the germline V gene (reference sequence). The length of the CDR3 is 16 residues. V dropped 5 bases and J dropped 3; count of bases not matched to a gene: 12. This chain's CDR3 is CASSRLGSGAFYEQYF. CDR3 nucleotides: TGTGCCAGCAGCCGTTTGGGTAGCGGGGCATTCTACGAGCAGTACTTC.

V gene TRBV27 combines with J gene TRBJ1-5, with D possibly matching TRBD1 (5 bases). Trimming removed 3 bases at V and 15 bases at J, with 21 bases between. In germline, CDR1 is MNHEY, CDR2 SMNVEV (reference sequence). This CDR3 spans 14 amino acids. CDR3 sequence: CASSFRLGQGYVHF. For the CDR3, the DNA is TGTGCCAGCAGTTTCCGGTTGGGTCAGGGATATGTGCATTTT.

The chain uses TRBV7-6 and TRBJ2-5; a weak D match, TRBD2 (6 bases). CDR1 and CDR2 from the germline V gene are SGHVS and FNYEAQ. The CDR3 has 13 residues. The germline V and J ends were trimmed by 1 base and 11 bases, with 14 bases remaining between them. This chain's CDR3 is CASSLVGLAIQYF. The CDR3 bases are TGTGCCAGCAGCTTAGTAGGCCTAGCGATACAGTACTTC.

The chain is built from TRBV4-3 and TRBJ2-7; a possible D gene is TRBD2 (5 bases). This CDR3 comprises 13 residues. V gave up 4 bases and J gave up 6 bases, with 13 bases separating them. Germline V gene data show CDR1 as LGHNA and CDR2 as YSLEER. CDR3 residues: CASSPYSGGEQYF. DNA for the CDR3: TGCGCCAGCAGCCCTTACTCCGGAGGCGAGCAGTACTTC.

The chain recombines TRBV19 with TRBJ1-2; weak D call: TRBD1 (6 bases). The CDR3 runs to 15 residues. V shed 1 base and J shed 0 bases, with 9 bases lying between them. CDR1 is LNHDA, CDR2 SQIVND, per germline (reference sequence). DNA for the CDR3: TGTGCCAGTAGTATAGGGGGGCAGTCTAACTATGGCTACACCTTC. Amino acids: CASSIGGQSNYGYTF. The entire variable domain, with the rest obtained from reference TRBV19 and TRBJ1-2, is as follows: DGGITQSPKYLFRKEGQNVTLSCEQNLNHDAMYWYRQDPGQGLRLIYYSQIVNDFQKGDIAEGYSVSREKKESFPLTVTSAQKNPTAFYLCASSIGGQSNYGYTFGSGTRLTVV.

The V gene is TRBV19, the J gene TRBJ2-7; 9 bases line up with TRBD2. CDR3 length: 16 residues. V dropped 4 bases and J dropped 2; count of bases not matched to a gene: 9. CDR1 is LNHDA, CDR2 SQIVND, per germline (reference sequence). The CDR3 loop is CASSTPGTSNTYEQYF. CDR3 in DNA: TGTGCCAGTAGTACCCCGGGGACTAGCAATACCTACGAGCAGTACTTC.

The chain joins TRBV28 to TRBJ2-7; tentatively, D is TRBD2 (6 bases). Trimming cost V 6 bases and J 0 bases, with 12 bases left between them. Germline lookup yields CDR1 MDHEN and CDR2 SYDVKM. This CDR3 region has 14 residues. CDR3 sequence reads: CASSGSSSSYEQYF. CDR3 in DNA: TGTGCCAGCAGCGGGAGTTCTTCCTCCTACGAGCAGTACTTC.

This clone is a singleton in its sample. The chain has TRBV19 and TRBJ2-7, with TRBD1 identical over 8 bases. With 3 bases clipped from V and 2 bases from J, the junction kept 6 bases outside the gene matches. The V gene's germline CDR1 is LNHDA and CDR2 SQIVND (reference sequence). The CDR3 sequence is 15 residues long. The CDR3 DNA sequence: TGTGCCAGTAGTATCCAGCAGGGGGCAACCTACGAGCAGTACTTC. It encodes CASSIQQGATYEQYF.

This rearrangement joins TRBV15 to TRBJ1-1, with D uncertain. Trimming pared 0 bases from V and 4 bases from J, leaving 12 bases between. Germline CDR1 reads LNHNV; CDR2 reads YYDKDF (reference sequence). The CDR3 is 15 amino acids. The CDR3 sequence: CATSRETTTPTEAFF. The CDR3 bases are TGTGCCACCAGCAGAGAGACTACAACCCCCACTGAAGCTTTCTTT.

V gene TRBV30 combines with J gene TRBJ1-3, with 7 bases lining up with TRBD1. The CDR3 covers 19 residues. V lost 4 bases to trimming and J lost 3 bases; unmatched junction nucleotides: 21. Germline V gene sequence: CDR1 GTSNPN, CDR2 SVGIG (reference sequence). CDR3 DNA sequence: TGTGCCTGGACCACCCCGGGACAGTCATATCGGGGGATTGGAAACACCATATATTTT. Protein: CAWTTPGQSYRGIGNTIYF.

The chain employs TRBV12-5 and TRBJ2-5, with TRBD2 as a possible D gene (6 bases). From germline, CDR1 is LGHNT and CDR2 FRNRAP. This CDR3 comprises 14 residues. V was clipped by 1 base and J by 4 bases, with 10 bases between them. The CDR3 sequence is CASGLGGLGETQYF. CDR3 nucleotide sequence: TGTGCTAGTGGTTTGGGGGGACTGGGAGAGACCCAGTACTTC.

The chain links TRBV29-1 to TRBJ2-7; 13 positions agree with TRBD2. CDR3 length: 13 residues. V gave up 8 bases and J gave up 6 bases; unmatched junction bases: 7. Germline CDR1 SQVTM, CDR2 ANQGSEA. The chain's CDR3 is CSSRTSGSGEQYF. CDR3 sequence (DNA): TGCAGCTCCAGGACTAGCGGGAGTGGCGAGCAGTACTTC.

The V call is TRBV5-6, the J call TRBJ1-1; TRBD1 might be the D (5 bases). This CDR3 is built from 13 residues. Germline-derived CDR1 and CDR2 are SGHDT and YYEEEE. The V and J ends lost 3 bases and 8 bases respectively, with 14 bases between them. The chain's CDR3 is CASSSSQGPEAFF. The CDR3 DNA sequence: TGTGCCAGCAGCTCCAGCCAGGGTCCCGAAGCTTTCTTT.

The rearrangement links TRBV7-9 to TRBJ1-2; D not certain. CDR1 and CDR2 from the germline V gene are SEHNR and FQNEAQ (reference sequence). The CDR3 covers 15 residues. Trimming took off 4 bases at V and 1 base at J, with 13 bases between the two ends. The CDR3 DNA sequence: TGTGCCAGCAGCTCCCTACAGCAACTTAACTATGGCTACACCTTC. It is translated as CASSSLQQLNYGYTF.

This clone was counted between two and nine times. The rearrangement joins TRBV7-8 to TRBJ2-7; the match to TRBD2 covers 11 bases. Losses at the gene ends were 3 bases for V and 6 bases for J; bases not matched to a gene: 4. This CDR3 contains 14 residues. CDR1 is SGHVS, CDR2 FQNEAQ, per germline. The CDR3 sequence is CASSLTSGMGEQYF. CDR3 DNA: TGTGCCAGCAGCTTGACTAGCGGGATGGGCGAGCAGTACTTC.